The TCR beta chain under discussion was sequenced for a study of metastatic and nonmetastatic thyroid tumors. This clone appeared many times. TCRdb re-clonotyped the PCR reads via MiXCR. The sample contains about 69,000 clones, 13% to 15% of which appear only once. Germline V gene data show CDR1 as LNHDA and CDR2 as SQIVND (reference sequence). CDR3 length: 15 residues. V lost 5 bases, J lost 6 bases, and 9 bases stayed unmatched. Treatment of any kind had been given to no patient before thyroid surgery. The gene calls are TRBV19 and TRBJ2-1; 8 bases line up with TRBD1. The clonotype originates from a male donor with papillary thyroid cancer or a benign thyroid nodule (not recorded which). Some clones in this sample may be carry-over from other donors' samples. The specimen was blood. The CDR3 region is CASSRRQGRSNEQFF. CDR3 sequence (DNA): TGTGCCAGTAGTCGGCGACAGGGGAGATCCAATGAGCAGTTCTTC.